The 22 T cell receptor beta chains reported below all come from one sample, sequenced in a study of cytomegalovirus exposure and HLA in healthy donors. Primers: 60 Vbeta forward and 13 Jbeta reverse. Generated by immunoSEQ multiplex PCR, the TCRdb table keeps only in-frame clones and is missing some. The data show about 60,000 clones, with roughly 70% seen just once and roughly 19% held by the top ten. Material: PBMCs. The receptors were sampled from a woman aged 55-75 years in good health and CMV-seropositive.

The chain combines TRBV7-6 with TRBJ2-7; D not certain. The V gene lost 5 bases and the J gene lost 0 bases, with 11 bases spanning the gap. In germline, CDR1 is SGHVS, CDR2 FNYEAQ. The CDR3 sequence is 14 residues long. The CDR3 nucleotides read TGTGCCAGCAGCCAAACAGAAAGCTCCTACGAGCAGTACTTC. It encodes CASSQTESSYEQYF.

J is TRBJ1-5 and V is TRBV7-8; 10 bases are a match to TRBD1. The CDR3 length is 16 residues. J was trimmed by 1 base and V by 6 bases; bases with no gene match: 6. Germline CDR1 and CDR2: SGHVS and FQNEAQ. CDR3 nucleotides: TGTGCCAGCAGGAATGACAGGGGGCCGAGCAATCAGCCCCAGCATTTT. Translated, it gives CASRNDRGPSNQPQHF.

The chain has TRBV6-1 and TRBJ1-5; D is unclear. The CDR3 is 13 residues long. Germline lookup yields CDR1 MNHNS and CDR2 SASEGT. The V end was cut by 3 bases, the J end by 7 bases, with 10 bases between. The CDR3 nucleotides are TGTGCCAGCAGTGAGGTTCACAGCCAGCCCCAGCATTTT. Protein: CASSEVHSQPQHF.

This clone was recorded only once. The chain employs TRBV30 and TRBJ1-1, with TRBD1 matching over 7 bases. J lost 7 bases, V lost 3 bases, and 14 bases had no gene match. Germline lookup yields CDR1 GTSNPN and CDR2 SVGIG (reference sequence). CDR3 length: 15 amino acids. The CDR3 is CAWSAGGRPGIEAFF. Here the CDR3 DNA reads TGTGCCTGGAGCGCAGGGGGAAGGCCGGGGATTGAAGCTTTCTTT.

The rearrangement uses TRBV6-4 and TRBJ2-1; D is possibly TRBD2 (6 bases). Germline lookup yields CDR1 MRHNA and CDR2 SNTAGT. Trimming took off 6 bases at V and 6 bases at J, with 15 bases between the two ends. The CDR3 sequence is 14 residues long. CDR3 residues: CASSHGGARNEQFF. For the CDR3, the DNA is TGTGCCAGCAGCCATGGCGGGGCCCGCAATGAGCAGTTCTTC.

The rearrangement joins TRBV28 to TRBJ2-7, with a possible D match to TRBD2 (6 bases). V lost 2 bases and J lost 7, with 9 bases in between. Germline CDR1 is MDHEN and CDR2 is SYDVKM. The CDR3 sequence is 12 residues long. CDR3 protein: CASSLLAREQYF. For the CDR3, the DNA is TGTGCCAGCAGTTTACTAGCGAGGGAGCAGTACTTC.

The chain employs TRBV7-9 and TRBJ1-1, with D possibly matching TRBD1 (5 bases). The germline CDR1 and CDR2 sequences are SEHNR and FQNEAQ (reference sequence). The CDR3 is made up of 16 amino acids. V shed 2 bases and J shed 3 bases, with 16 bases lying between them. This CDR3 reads CASSLTTGGRDTEAFF. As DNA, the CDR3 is TGTGCCAGCAGCTTAACTACGGGGGGGAGGGACACTGAAGCTTTCTTT.

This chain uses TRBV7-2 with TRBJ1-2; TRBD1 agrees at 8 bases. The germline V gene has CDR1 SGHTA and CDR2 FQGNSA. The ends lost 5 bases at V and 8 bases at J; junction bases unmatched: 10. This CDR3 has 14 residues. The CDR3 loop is CASSPGQGVRGYTF. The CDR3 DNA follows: TGTGCCAGCAGCCCCGGACAGGGAGTGCGAGGCTACACCTTC.

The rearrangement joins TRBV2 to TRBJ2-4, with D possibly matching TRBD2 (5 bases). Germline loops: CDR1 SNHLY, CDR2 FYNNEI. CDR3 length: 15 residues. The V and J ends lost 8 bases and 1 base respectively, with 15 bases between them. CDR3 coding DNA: TGTGCCAGCGGAGAGGGATCTCCCGCCAAAAACATTCAGTACTTC. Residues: CASGEGSPAKNIQYF.

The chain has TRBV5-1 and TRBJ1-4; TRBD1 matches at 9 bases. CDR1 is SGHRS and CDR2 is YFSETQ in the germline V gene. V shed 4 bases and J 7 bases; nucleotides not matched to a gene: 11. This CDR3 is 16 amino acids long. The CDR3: CASSLQGQGKTEKLFF. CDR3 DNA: TGCGCCAGCAGCCTTCAAGGACAGGGGAAGACTGAAAAACTGTTTTTT.

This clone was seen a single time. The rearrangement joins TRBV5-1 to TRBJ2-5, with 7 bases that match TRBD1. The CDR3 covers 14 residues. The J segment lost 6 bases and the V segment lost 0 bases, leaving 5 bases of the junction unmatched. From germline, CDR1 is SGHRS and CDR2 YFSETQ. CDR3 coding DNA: TGCGCCAGCAGCTTGGGACAGGGTGAGAAGACCCAGTACTTC. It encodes CASSLGQGEKTQYF. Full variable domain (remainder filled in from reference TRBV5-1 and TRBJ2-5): KAGVTQTPRYLIKTRGQQVTLSCSPISGHRSVSWYQQTPGQGLQFLFEYFSETQRNKGNFPGRFSGRQFSNSRSEMNVSTLELGDSALYLCASSLGQGEKTQYFGPGTRLLVL.

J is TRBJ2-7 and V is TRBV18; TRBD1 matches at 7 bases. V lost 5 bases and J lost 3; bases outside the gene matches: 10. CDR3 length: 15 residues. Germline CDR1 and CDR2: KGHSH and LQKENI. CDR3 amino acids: CASSSPGTAIYEQYF. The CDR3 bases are TGTGCCAGCTCATCCCCCGGGACAGCGATCTACGAGCAGTACTTC.

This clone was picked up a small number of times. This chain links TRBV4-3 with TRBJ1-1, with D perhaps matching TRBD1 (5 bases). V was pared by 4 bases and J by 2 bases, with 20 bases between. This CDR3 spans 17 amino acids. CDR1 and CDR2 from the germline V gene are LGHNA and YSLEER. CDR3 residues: CASSLKSWTSANTEAFF. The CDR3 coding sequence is TGCGCCAGCAGCCTGAAGTCCTGGACATCGGCTAACACTGAAGCTTTCTTT.

This CDR3 reads CASSPPAGKNTEAFF. The CDR3 bases are TGTGCCAGCTCACCACCGGCAGGGAAGAACACTGAAGCTTTCTTT. The V and J genes are TRBV18 and TRBJ1-1, with D tentatively TRBD1 (5 bases). The germline V and J ends were trimmed by 0 bases and 1 base, with 9 bases remaining between them. The germline CDR1 and CDR2 sequences are KGHSH and LQKENI. The CDR3 consists of 15 residues.

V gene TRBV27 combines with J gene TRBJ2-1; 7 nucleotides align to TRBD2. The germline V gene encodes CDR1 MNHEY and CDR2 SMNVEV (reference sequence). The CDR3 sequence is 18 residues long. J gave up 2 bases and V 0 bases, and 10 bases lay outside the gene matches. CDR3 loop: CASSLSGVGRGPYNEQFF. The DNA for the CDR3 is TGTGCCAGCAGTTTATCAGGGGTGGGGAGGGGTCCCTACAATGAGCAGTTCTTC.

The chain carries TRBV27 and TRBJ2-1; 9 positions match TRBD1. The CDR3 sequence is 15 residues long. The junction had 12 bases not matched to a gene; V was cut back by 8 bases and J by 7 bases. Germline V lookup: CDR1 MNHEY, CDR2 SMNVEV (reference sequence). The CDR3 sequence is CASFRDRAWGNEQFF. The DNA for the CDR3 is TGTGCCAGCTTCCGGGACAGGGCTTGGGGAAATGAGCAGTTCTTC.

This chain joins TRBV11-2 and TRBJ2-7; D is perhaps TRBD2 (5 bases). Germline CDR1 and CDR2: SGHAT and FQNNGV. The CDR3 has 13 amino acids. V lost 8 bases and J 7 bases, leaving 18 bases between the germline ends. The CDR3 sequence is CASLGGLAGEQYF. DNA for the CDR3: TGTGCCAGCTTAGGAGGTCTAGCCGGAGAGCAGTACTTC.

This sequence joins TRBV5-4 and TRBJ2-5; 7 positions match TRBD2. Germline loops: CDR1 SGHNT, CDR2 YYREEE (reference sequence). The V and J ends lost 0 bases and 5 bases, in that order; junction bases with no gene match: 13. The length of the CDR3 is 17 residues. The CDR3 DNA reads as TGTGCCAGCAGCTTGGGGGGGGGACCCACTACCAGGGAGACCCAGTACTTC. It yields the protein CASSLGGGPTTRETQYF.

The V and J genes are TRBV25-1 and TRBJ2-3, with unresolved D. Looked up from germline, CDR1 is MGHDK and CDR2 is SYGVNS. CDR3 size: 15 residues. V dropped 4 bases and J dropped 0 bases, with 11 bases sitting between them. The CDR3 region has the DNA TGTGCCAGCAGTGGTTTTAGAACTAGCACAGATACGCAGTATTTT. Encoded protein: CASSGFRTSTDTQYF. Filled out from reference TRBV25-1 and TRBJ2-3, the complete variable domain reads EADIYQTPRYLVIGTGKKITLECSQTMGHDKMYWYQQDPGMELHLIHYSYGVNSTEKGDLSSESTVSRIRTEHFPLTLESARPSHTSQYLCASSGFRTSTDTQYFGPGTRLTVL.

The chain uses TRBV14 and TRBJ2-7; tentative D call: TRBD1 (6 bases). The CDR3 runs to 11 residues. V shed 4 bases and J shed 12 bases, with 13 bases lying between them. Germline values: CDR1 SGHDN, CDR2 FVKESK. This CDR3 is CASSPYRELYF. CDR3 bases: TGTGCCAGCAGCCCGTACAGGGAACTGTACTTC. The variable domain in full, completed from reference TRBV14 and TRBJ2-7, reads EAGVTQFPSHSVIEKGQTVTLRCDPISGHDNLYWYRRVMGKEIKFLLHFVKESKQDESGMPNNRFLAERTGGTYSTLKVQPAELEDSGVYFCASSPYRELYFGPGTRLTVT.

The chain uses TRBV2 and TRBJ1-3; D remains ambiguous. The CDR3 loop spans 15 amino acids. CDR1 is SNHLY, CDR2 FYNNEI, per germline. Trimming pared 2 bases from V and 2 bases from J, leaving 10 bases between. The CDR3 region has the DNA TGTGCCAGCAGTGAATGGGCGATAACTGGAAACACCATATATTTT. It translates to CASSEWAITGNTIYF.

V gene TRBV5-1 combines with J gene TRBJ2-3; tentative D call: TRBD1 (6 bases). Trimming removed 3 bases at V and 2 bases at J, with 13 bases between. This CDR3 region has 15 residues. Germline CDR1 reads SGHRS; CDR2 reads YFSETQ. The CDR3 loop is CASSSDSSITDTQYF. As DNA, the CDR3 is TGCGCCAGCAGCTCGGACAGCTCTATCACAGATACGCAGTATTTT.